A single sample gave rise to the 14 T cell receptor beta chains below, sequenced in a study of blood T cell repertoires in COVID-19. Assay used: immunoSEQ multiplex PCR; TCRdb lists only in-frame clones, some missing. This sample has over 200,000 clones, with over 75% found just once. Input material: PBMCs or T cells enriched from blood (not recorded which). These receptor sequences come from a man between 18 and 29 years old who had recovered from COVID-19.

J is TRBJ2-7 and V is TRBV28; 10 bases fit TRBD1. This CDR3 is 14 amino acids long. V was clipped by 6 bases and J by 4 bases; unmatched bases: 6. Germline V CDR1 and CDR2: MDHEN, SYDVKM. The CDR3 DNA reads TGTGCCAGCAGGAGACAGGGGGCGAGATACGAGCAGTACTTC. This translates into CASRRQGARYEQYF.

This rearrangement joins TRBV19 to TRBJ1-1, with D possibly matching TRBD1 (5 bases). Trimming took off 0 bases at V and 0 bases at J, with 11 bases between the two ends. Germline values: CDR1 LNHDA, CDR2 SQIVND (reference sequence). This CDR3 has 16 residues. CDR3 sequence: CASSIDMEGLNTEAFF. The DNA for the CDR3 is TGTGCCAGTAGTATAGATATGGAGGGGTTGAACACTGAAGCTTTCTTT.

This clone came up a few times. A read error may produce the germline difference seen at one junction end. The identical CDR3 is also encoded by other nucleotide sequences in the sample. The chain combines TRBV7-9 with TRBJ1-6; D might be TRBD1 (5 bases). This CDR3 is 17 amino acids long. CDR1 is SEHNR and CDR2 is FQNEAQ in the germline V gene (reference sequence). The CDR3 DNA sequence: TGCGCCCCCACCCCCCACGACCGGGGGGGAGTAAATTCACCCCTCCACTTT. Residues: CAPTPHDRGGVNSPLHF.

This clone ranks as medium-sized. The same CDR3 arises from other DNA sequences in this sample as well. The chain recombines TRBV7-9 with TRBJ1-6, with a tentative D call TRBD1 (5 bases). The CDR3 totals 17 residues. Trimming left V 7 bases short and J 7 bases short, with 23 bases between. Germline CDR1 SEHNR, CDR2 FQNEAQ (reference sequence). As DNA, the CDR3 is TGTGCCAGCACCACCCACGACCGGGGGGGAGTAAATTCACCCCTCCACTTT. Its protein product is CASTTHDRGGVNSPLHF.

The rearrangement links TRBV5-4 to TRBJ2-3; TRBD2 aligns across 12 bases. This CDR3 has 19 residues. The ends lost 8 bases at V and 4 bases at J; junction bases unmatched: 20. CDR1 SGHNT and CDR2 YYREEE come from the germline V gene (reference sequence). CDR3 DNA sequence: TGTGCCAGTAGCGGAGGCGGGCTAGCGGGGGGGCCAGTGGCAGATACGCAGTATTTT. Residues: CASSGGGLAGGPVADTQYF.

The chain carries TRBV6-5 and TRBJ1-5, with D perhaps matching TRBD1 (5 bases). The CDR3 covers 14 residues. The ends were cut back, 6 bases at V and 7 bases at J, with 16 bases in the middle. Per germline, CDR1 MNHEY and CDR2 SVGAGI. DNA of the CDR3: TGTGCCAGCAGCTCCCAGGGCGGGGGGCAGCCCCAGCATTTT. The encoded protein is CASSSQGGGQPQHF.

The chain uses TRBV6-5 and TRBJ1-1, with TRBD1 matching 7 bases. Germline V gene sequence: CDR1 MNHEY, CDR2 SVGAGI. Germline trimming cut 8 bases from V and 1 base from J; bases unmatched to any gene: 7. The CDR3 is 14 amino acids. CDR3 in amino acids: CASGTYRGNTEAFF. CDR3 bases: TGTGCCAGCGGGACTTACAGGGGGAACACTGAAGCTTTCTTT.

The chain links TRBV19 to TRBJ2-6; no clear D. Germline CDR1 and CDR2: LNHDA and SQIVND (reference sequence). The CDR3 loop spans 15 amino acids. Trimming removed 3 bases at V and 2 bases at J, with 8 bases between. DNA for the CDR3: TGTGCCAGTAGTATGATGGGCCCTGGGGCCAACGTCCTGACTTTC. This gives the protein CASSMMGPGANVLTF.

The gene calls are TRBV21-1 and TRBJ2-5; TRBD1 is the table's D call and was not checked against the DNA. TRBV21-1 has pseudogene status. This CDR3 has 15 residues. CDR3 residues: CASSNPQGPQETQYF. For the CDR3, the DNA is TGTGCCAGCAGCAACCCCCAGGGGCCCCAAGAGACCCAGTACTTC.

The rearrangement links TRBV6-1 to TRBJ2-5; 13 nucleotides align to TRBD2. Germline CDR1 and CDR2: MNHNS and SASEGT. Unmatched junction bases numbered 8, after V lost 2 bases and J lost 5 bases. The CDR3 sequence is 17 residues long. The CDR3 loop reads CASSEMKLAGGTETQYF. The CDR3 bases are TGTGCCAGCAGTGAAATGAAACTAGCGGGAGGGACCGAGACCCAGTACTTC.

The genes are TRBV19 and TRBJ2-7, with D possibly matching TRBD1 (6 bases). The germline V gene encodes CDR1 LNHDA and CDR2 SQIVND (reference sequence). This CDR3 has 13 residues. V was pared by 6 bases and J by 0 bases, with 9 bases between. The CDR3 region is CASRDSGSYEQYF. CDR3 DNA: TGTGCCAGTAGGGACAGCGGCTCCTACGAGCAGTACTTC.

The chain links TRBV19 to TRBJ1-2; D remains ambiguous. V shed 3 bases and J shed 8 bases, with 16 bases lying between them. The CDR3 covers 14 residues. In germline, CDR1 is LNHDA, CDR2 SQIVND (reference sequence). In DNA form, the CDR3 reads TGTGCCAGTAGTATCCTTGGCAGCGAAAGCGGCTACACCTTC. As protein: CASSILGSESGYTF.

The chain recombines TRBV7-9 with TRBJ2-1; D is perhaps TRBD2 (6 bases). The germline CDR1 and CDR2 sequences are SEHNR and FQNEAQ (reference sequence). The CDR3 totals 12 residues. Trimming pared 5 bases from V and 10 bases from J, leaving 12 bases between. The CDR3 DNA follows: TGTGCCAGCAGCACAGGAGGGGAAGAGCAGTTCTTC. Its translation: CASSTGGEEQFF.

V and J are TRBV10-3 and TRBJ1-1; D gene uncertain. The CDR3 spans 15 residues. Germline V lookup: CDR1 ENHRY, CDR2 SYGVKD. Trimming took 7 bases from V and 1 from J, leaving 16 bases between them. The CDR3 loop reads CAINDWTAGNTEAFF. For the CDR3, the DNA is TGTGCCATCAACGACTGGACGGCGGGGAACACTGAAGCTTTCTTT.